This T cell receptor beta chain came from a study of T cell responses to AZD1222 COVID-19 vaccine. Clones were sequenced by immunoSEQ multiplex PCR, and TCRdb holds only the in-frame ones, with some missing. Among 200,000 or so clones, almost 95% were seen once, and the ten largest hold roughly 10%. The CDR3 runs 17 residues. J gave up 0 bases and V 3 bases, and 7 bases lay outside the gene matches. Germline lookup yields CDR1 LNHDA and CDR2 SQIVND (reference sequence). This specimen consisted of peripheral blood, obtained on day 0 of AZD1222 vaccination. The TCR sequence derives from an adult in good health. V is TRBV19 and J is TRBJ2-3, with 9 positions matching TRBD2. CDR3 sequence reads: CASSISGLASSTDTQYF. The CDR3 DNA reads as TGTGCCAGTAGTATTAGCGGACTAGCGTCTAGCACAGATACGCAGTATTTT.